Listed below are T cell receptor beta chains from one sample, sequenced in a study of blood T cell repertoires in COVID-19. The assay was immunoSEQ multiplex PCR, and TCRdb's table has in-frame clones only and misses some. The sample contains approximately 210,000 clones, about 86% of which appear only once. The sample comprised PBMCs or T cells enriched from blood (not recorded which). Source of these receptors: a woman aged 45-60 years with acute COVID-19. Both conserved end residues are part of each CDR3. A D gene is named only where the DNA matches it firmly. The size field is filled for only some rows; it gives once, few, many or a size class.

>TRBJ2-7|TRBV10-3|many|.
CAISGRTFGGTSYEQYF
TGTGCCATCAGTGGTCGGACCTTTGGCGGGACCTCCTACGAGCAGTACTTC
>TRBJ2-7|TRBV5-1|.|TRBD2
CASRRGTYEQYF
TGCGCCAGCAGGCGGGGGACCTACGAGCAGTACTTC
>TRBJ1-1|TRBV24-1|.|.
CATSNRQGEAFF
TGTGCCACCAGTAACAGGCAGGGTGAAGCTTTCTTT
>TRBJ2-5|TRBV27|.|TRBD2
CASRGLGLAEETQYF
TGTGCCAGCAGGGGACTGGGACTAGCGGAAGAGACCCAGTACTTC
>TRBJ2-7|TRBV7-2|.|.
CASSLFGGAPFEQYF
TGTGCCAGCAGCTTATTCGGCGGGGCCCCCTTTGAGCAGTACTTC
>TRBJ2-3|TRBV10-1|.|.
CASSADTQYF
TGCGCCAGCAGTGCTGATACGCAGTATTTT
>TRBJ2-7|TRBV7-8|.|.
CASSPLTVTYEQYF
TGTGCCAGCAGCCCACTGACAGTAACCTACGAGCAGTACTTC
>TRBJ2-1|TRBV4-1|.|TRBD2
CASSQPSGLAGANHRFYNEQFF
TGCGCCAGCAGCCAACCCTCCGGGCTAGCGGGGGCCAACCACAGATTCTACAATGAGCAGTTCTTC
>TRBJ2-7|TRBV5-1|.|TRBD1
CASSLGQGAPSSYEQYF
TGCGCCAGCAGCTTGGGACAGGGGGCGCCCAGCTCCTACGAGCAGTACTTC
>TRBJ2-7|TRBV7-9|.|TRBD2
CASSLGPLAGGPDEQYF
TGTGCCAGCAGCTTAGGCCCTTTAGCGGGGGGGCCCGACGAGCAGTACTTC
>TRBJ2-7|TRBV7-8|.|.
CASSLGQHYEQYF
TGTGCCAGCAGTCTAGGACAGCACTACGAGCAGTACTTC
>TRBJ1-1|TRBV27|.|.
CASTEGTEAFF
TGTGCCAGCACGGAGGGCACTGAAGCTTTCTTT